This T cell receptor (beta chain) was sequenced for a study of technical replicates of blood from a handful of donors. Some clones are missing from TCRdb's copy, which holds only in-frame ones; the method was immunoSEQ multiplex PCR. The table lists about 70,000 clones, roughly 90% of them singletons. This TCR derives from a human donor in good health. The sequenced sample was T cells isolated from PBMCs.

CDR3 residues: CASSLQGAVEQYF. DNA for the CDR3: TGTGCCAGCAGTTTACAAGGGGCGGTCGAGCAGTACTTC. The gene calls are TRBV28 and TRBJ2-7, with D possibly being TRBD1 (5 bases). Looked up from germline, CDR1 is MDHEN and CDR2 is SYDVKM. The CDR3 length is 13 residues. The V gene lost 2 bases and the J gene lost 6 bases, with 11 bases spanning the gap. The variable domain in full, completed from reference TRBV28 and TRBJ2-7, reads DVKVTQSSRYLVKRTGEKVFLECVQDMDHENMFWYRQDPGLGLRLIYFSYDVKMKEKGDIPEGYSVSREKKERFSLILESASTNQTSMYLCASSLQGAVEQYFGPGTRLTVT.